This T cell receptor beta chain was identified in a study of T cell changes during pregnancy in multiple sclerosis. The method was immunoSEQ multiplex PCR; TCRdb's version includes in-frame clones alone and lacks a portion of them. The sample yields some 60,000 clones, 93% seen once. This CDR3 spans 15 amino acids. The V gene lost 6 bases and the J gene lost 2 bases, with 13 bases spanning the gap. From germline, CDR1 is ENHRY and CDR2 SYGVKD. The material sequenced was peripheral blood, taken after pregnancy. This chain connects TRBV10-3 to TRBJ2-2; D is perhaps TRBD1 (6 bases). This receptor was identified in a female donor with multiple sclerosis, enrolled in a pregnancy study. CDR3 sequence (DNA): TGTGCCATCAGGTCGGACAGTTTAAACACCGGGGAGCTGTTTTTT. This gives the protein CAIRSDSLNTGELFF.